These T cell receptor beta chains were read from a single sample in a study of regulatory T cells in long-lasting Graves disease. TCRdb reprocessed the multiplex PCR reads via MiXCR and lists one record per CDR3 protein. The sample has more than 450,000 distinct CDR3 sequences, more than 10% seen once. This sample also belongs to another study, concerning T cells in Graves' hyperthyroidism and ophthalmopathy.

Sequenced here: peripheral blood mononuclear cells (PBMCs), sampled at new diagnosis, from a patient treated with antithyroid drugs. Receptor source: a woman in her thirties with Graves disease. CDR3s include the opening cysteine and the closing phenylalanine or tryptophan. A D gene is named only where the DNA matches it firmly. Not every row has a clone size; where given, it reads once, few, many or a size class.

j_call d_call v_call clone_size cdr3_nt cdr3_aa
TRBJ2-7 NA TRBV7-6 many TGTGCCAGCAGCTTAGGGGAGGGAGGGGGATACGAGCAGTACTTC CASSLGEGGGYEQYF
TRBJ2-5 TRBD2 TRBV11-2 many TGTGCCAGCAGCTTAGATCCGGATAGCGGGAGGTCCCCGGGGGCCCAGTACTTC CASSLDPDSGRSPGAQYF
TRBJ2-7 NA TRBV19 NA TGTGCCAGTAGTATAGATCAGGGTCCCTCCTACGAGCAGTACTTC CASSIDQGPSYEQYF
TRBJ1-2 TRBD1 TRBV29-1 few TGCAGCGCCGTCTTGACAGGGGTTGGGTACTATGGCTACACCTTC CSAVLTGVGYYGYTF
TRBJ1-1 TRBD1 TRBV6-1 many TGTGCCGCCCCTCCTACAGGGGACCTTACTGAAGCTTTCTTT CAAPPTGDLTEAFF
TRBJ1-1 NA TRBV20-1 many TGCAGTGCTAGAGTTCCCCCAGCGTACACTGAAGCTTTCTTT CSARVPPAYTEAFF
TRBJ2-1 NA TRBV3-1 few TGTGCCAGCAGCCAACTAAAGGAGAGTCCTTGGGGGGAGCAGTTCTTC CASSQLKESPWGEQFF
TRBJ2-2 NA TRBV11-2 NA TGTGCCAGCAGCCGGTCTCTCCGGGAGCTGTTTTTT CASSRSLRELFF
TRBJ1-2 TRBD1 TRBV3-1 many TGTGCCAGCAGCCCACTCCCAGGGGGTGGCTACACCTTC CASSPLPGGGYTF
TRBJ1-1 NA TRBV4-2 many TGTGCCAGCAGCCAAGATCAGGGAAGGGCCACTGAAGCTTTCTTT CASSQDQGRATEAFF
TRBJ2-1 NA TRBV2 many TGTGCCAGCAGTGTTCCGGGTGTTTCTGAGGACCATCTCCCGACCCGCTCCTACAATGAGCAGTTCTTC CASSVPGVSEDHLPTRSYNEQFF
TRBJ1-5 TRBD1 TRBV28 many TGTGCCAGCAGCTACAGGGGAATAAATCAGCCCCAGCATTTT CASSYRGINQPQHF
TRBJ1-5 TRBD1 TRBV20-1 many TGCAGTGCAGTACAGGGGGGTAGCAATCAGCCCCAGCATTTT CSAVQGGSNQPQHF
TRBJ2-3 NA TRBV10-3 NA TGTGCCATCAGTGCACTAGGAGGCACAGATACGCAGTATTTT CAISALGGTDTQYF
TRBJ1-4 NA TRBV30 many TGTGCCTGGGAGGGACTAGGCGTCGAAAAACTGTTTTTT CAWEGLGVEKLFF
TRBJ1-1 NA TRBV7-2 many TGTGCCAGCAGCTCAAGCCGGGTAACTGAAGCTTTCTTT CASSSSRVTEAFF
TRBJ2-7 NA TRBV7-2 few TGTGCCAGCAGCTTCCTGGGTATGAACGAGCAGTACTTC CASSFLGMNEQYF
TRBJ2-7 NA TRBV15 few TGTGCCACCAGCCCGACGCGGAACTTCTACGAGCAGTACTTC CATSPTRNFYEQYF
TRBJ1-2 NA TRBV19 NA TGTGCCAGTAGTTTACCTACACCCGTCTATGGCTACACCTTC CASSLPTPVYGYTF
TRBJ2-1 NA TRBV27 few TGTGCCAGCAAAGGGCAGGCCTATCCCCACAATGAGCAGTTCTTC CASKGQAYPHNEQFF
TRBJ1-5 NA TRBV7-9 many TGTGCCAGCAGTGGTCACAATCAGCCCCAGCATTTT CASSGHNQPQHF
TRBJ2-3 NA TRBV11-2 many TGTGCCAGCAGCCCCCGGCTAGAACGTCATCTGTATTTT CASSPRLERHLYF
TRBJ2-7 NA TRBV15 many TGTGCCACCAGCAGAGTCAGGGAGTCCTACGAGCAGTACTTC CATSRVRESYEQYF
TRBJ2-2 TRBD1 TRBV11-2 many TGTGCCAGCAGCCGGACAGGGGCGTTCACCGGGGAGCTGTTTTTT CASSRTGAFTGELFF